These 30 T cell receptor beta chains share one sample of origin, sequenced in a study of beta chain features in type 1 diabetes. The study reverse transcribed the entire isolated RNA, so it sequenced expressed TCRB transcripts. The table came from immunoSEQ multiplex PCR; TCRdb's copy has only in-frame clones and leaves some out. Of over 40,000 clones in the sample, 66% were seen once. Overall study findings and caveats: Type 1 diabetes patients had TCRB CDR3s that were shorter (moderately but significantly so) in all four CD4+ subsets.

These receptors have no identified antigens. The sample consisted of Tregs from blood. These receptors were collected from a woman aged 18-29 years with type 1 diabetes.

V and J are TRBV28 and TRBJ2-7; D might be TRBD1 (7 bases). Trimming removed 8 bases at V and 2 bases at J, with 16 bases between. The CDR3 runs 14 residues. The V gene's germline CDR1 is MDHEN and CDR2 SYDVKM. The CDR3 is CASRRGQGTYEQYF. In DNA form, the CDR3 reads TGTGCCAGCCGGAGGGGGCAGGGGACCTACGAGCAGTACTTC.

The rearrangement links TRBV7-2 to TRBJ1-1, with TRBD1 as a possible D gene (5 bases). In germline, CDR1 is SGHTA, CDR2 FQGNSA. V lost 2 bases, J lost 4 bases, and 8 bases lay in between. This CDR3 region has 13 residues. As DNA, the CDR3 is TGTGCCAGCAGCTTATTGGGGGGCACTGAAGCTTTCTTT. Its protein is CASSLLGGTEAFF.

This sequence joins TRBV28 and TRBJ2-1; 7 nucleotides agree with TRBD2. Germline CDR1 is MDHEN and CDR2 is SYDVKM. After removal of 11 bases from V and 8 bases from J, the junction contained 12 bases not matched to a gene. There are 13 residues in the CDR3. The CDR3 DNA is TGTGCCCTAACCCAGCTGGGGAGGGATGAGCAGTTCTTC. It translates to CALTQLGRDEQFF.

The chain recombines TRBV15 with TRBJ2-5, with D possibly matching TRBD2 (6 bases). Germline CDR1 reads LNHNV; CDR2 reads YYDKDF (reference sequence). This CDR3 comprises 14 residues. Trimming stripped 0 bases from V and 4 bases from J, with 9 bases between. The CDR3 is CATSRDIGGETQYF. The CDR3 DNA reads as TGTGCCACCAGCAGAGATATCGGGGGAGAGACCCAGTACTTC.

The rearrangement links TRBV29-1 to TRBJ2-2; 12 positions match TRBD2. Trimming cost V 6 bases and J 5 bases; bases outside gene matches: 4. The germline gives CDR1 SQVTM, CDR2 ANQGSEA. The CDR3 is made up of 14 amino acids. The CDR3 is CSVLAGGWTGELFF. The DNA of the CDR3 is TGCAGCGTACTAGCGGGAGGTTGGACCGGGGAGCTGTTTTTT.

The CDR3 DNA follows: TGCGCCAGCAGCACCCGACTAGCGGGGACCCAAGAGACCCAGTACTTC. It specifies CASSTRLAGTQETQYF. The chain has TRBV4-1 and TRBJ2-5; the match to TRBD2 covers 11 bases. Trimming cost V 5 bases and J 1 base; bases outside gene matches: 6. CDR3 size: 16 residues. Per the germline V gene, CDR1 is MGHRA and CDR2 is YSYEKL.

V gene TRBV5-6 combines with J gene TRBJ2-7; 8 bases agree with TRBD1. This CDR3 is 15 amino acids long. The germline CDR1 and CDR2 sequences are SGHDT and YYEEEE. Trimming at V came to 3 bases and at J to 2 bases, leaving 7 bases not matched to a gene. For the CDR3, the DNA is TGTGCCAGCAGCTGGACAGGGACGGGAGCCTACGAGCAGTACTTC. It translates to CASSWTGTGAYEQYF.

The chain joins TRBV5-1 to TRBJ2-5; D remains ambiguous. Germline CDR1 is SGHRS and CDR2 is YFSETQ. Trimming stripped 0 bases from V and 5 bases from J, with 5 bases between. The CDR3 is 12 amino acids. The CDR3 coding sequence is TGCGCCAGCAGCTTGGCCATGGAGACCCAGTACTTC. Amino acid sequence: CASSLAMETQYF.

This chain connects TRBV15 to TRBJ2-5; no firm D call. This CDR3 comprises 13 residues. Per the germline V gene, CDR1 is LNHNV and CDR2 is YYDKDF (reference sequence). V dropped 0 bases and J dropped 5 bases, with 7 bases sitting between them. The CDR3 nucleotides read TGTGCCACCAGCAGAGATCCTGCGGAGACCCAGTACTTC. This sequence encodes CATSRDPAETQYF.

The table lists this clone with a count of one. The chain couples TRBV5-1 to TRBJ2-1; TRBD2 aligns across 7 bases. This CDR3 comprises 12 residues. With V trimmed by 4 bases and J by 9 bases, 4 bases remained unmatched. Germline V gives CDR1 SGHRS, CDR2 YFSETQ. CDR3 sequence: CASSPPGGEQFF. CDR3 nucleotides: TGCGCCAGCAGCCCTCCGGGGGGTGAGCAGTTCTTC.

The J gene is TRBJ2-7, the V gene TRBV27, with 10 bases fitting TRBD2. The CDR3 runs 15 residues. Germline CDR1 reads MNHEY; CDR2 reads SMNVEV (reference sequence). V was pared by 5 bases and J by 6 bases, with 10 bases of the junction left unmatched. The CDR3 protein is CASSPLAGVLREQYF. CDR3 sequence (DNA): TGTGCCAGCAGTCCTCTAGCGGGAGTCCTTCGCGAGCAGTACTTC.

V usage is TRBV19 and J usage is TRBJ1-2; D gene unclear. Trimming took 4 bases from V and 4 from J, leaving 16 bases between them. The germline CDR1 and CDR2 sequences are LNHDA and SQIVND (reference sequence). The CDR3 is 15 residues long. DNA of the CDR3: TGTGCCAGTAGTAGCGGCCCGGGGAGTCCCTATGGCTACACCTTC. Translating gives CASSSGPGSPYGYTF.

This clone appeared a few times. The CDR3 sequence: CASSQDLYGQWEQYF. CDR3 sequence (DNA): TGCGCCAGCAGCCAAGATCTTTATGGACAGTGGGAGCAGTACTTC. This chain uses TRBV4-3 with TRBJ2-7; TRBD1 is a possible D gene (6 bases). The CDR3 is made up of 15 amino acids. Germline assignment: CDR1 LGHNA and CDR2 YSLEER. The ends were cut back, 0 bases at V and 7 bases at J, with 16 bases in the middle.

A remark on this clone: Other DNA variants within this sample encode the same CDR3. The V and J genes are TRBV7-2 and TRBJ2-1, with 9 positions matching TRBD2. The germline CDR1 and CDR2 sequences are SGHTA and FQGNSA. This CDR3 comprises 16 residues. J gave up 6 bases and V 6 bases, and 12 bases lay outside the gene matches. Written as DNA, the CDR3 is TGTGCCAGCAGAACCAGGGCTAGCGGGGTCTTCAATGAGCAGTTCTTC. Its protein product is CASRTRASGVFNEQFF. Combining the CDR3 with reference TRBV7-2 and TRBJ2-1 gives the whole variable domain GAGVSQSPSNKVTEKGKDVELRCDPISGHTALYWYRQSLGQGLEFLIYFQGNSAPDKSGLPSDRFSAERTGGSVSTLTIQRTQQEDSAVYLCASRTRASGVFNEQFFGPGTRLTVL.

The chain links TRBV5-4 to TRBJ2-2; 7 nucleotides agree with TRBD2. V gave up 4 bases and J gave up 3 bases; unmatched junction bases: 6. The CDR3 contains 15 residues. Germline V gene sequence: CDR1 SGHNT, CDR2 YYREEE (reference sequence). This CDR3 reads CASSLGRGDTGELFF. The DNA for the CDR3 is TGTGCCAGCAGCCTCGGACGGGGGGACACCGGGGAGCTGTTTTTT.

This chain connects TRBV18 to TRBJ2-7; 10 bases agree with TRBD1. CDR3 length: 17 amino acids. With 3 bases clipped from V and 6 bases from J, the junction kept 14 bases outside the gene matches. Germline CDR1 and CDR2: KGHSH and LQKENI. This chain's CDR3 is CASSPPTGTGAPREQYF. DNA of the CDR3: TGTGCCAGCTCACCGCCCACAGGGACAGGGGCCCCCCGCGAGCAGTACTTC.

The rearrangement uses TRBV4-1 and TRBJ2-7, with D tentatively TRBD2 (6 bases). Germline loops: CDR1 MGHRA, CDR2 YSYEKL. The CDR3 totals 15 residues. V dropped 8 bases and J dropped 1 base, with 18 bases sitting between them. The CDR3 DNA is TGCGCCAGCTCTCGAATGCGGGACGGATCCTACGAGCAGTACTTC. This sequence encodes CASSRMRDGSYEQYF.

The sample holds one count of this clone. The chain uses TRBV13 and TRBJ2-7; the D is unclear. The germline CDR1 and CDR2 sequences are PRHDT and FYEKMQ (reference sequence). The CDR3 is 13 residues long. The ends were cut back, 5 bases at V and 5 bases at J, with 13 bases in the middle. The CDR3 reads CASSRKQQDEQYF. CDR3 in DNA: TGTGCCAGCAGCCGTAAACAGCAGGACGAGCAGTACTTC.

The chain is built from TRBV7-9 and TRBJ2-1, with a tentative D call TRBD2 (6 bases). Germline V gene data show CDR1 as SEHNR and CDR2 as FQNEAQ (reference sequence). Trimming took off 5 bases at V and 0 bases at J, with 11 bases between the two ends. The CDR3 sequence is 15 residues long. The CDR3 region has the DNA TGTGCCAGCAGCCCGGCGGGGAGCTCCTACAATGAGCAGTTCTTC. This codes for CASSPAGSSYNEQFF. Combining the CDR3 with reference TRBV7-9 and TRBJ2-1 gives the whole variable domain DTGVSQNPRHKITKRGQNVTFRCDPISEHNRLYWYRQTLGQGPEFLTYFQNEAQLEKSRLLSDRFSAERPKGSFSTLEIQRTEQGDSAMYLCASSPAGSSYNEQFFGPGTRLTVL.

The J gene is TRBJ2-1, the V gene TRBV7-2; a weak D match, TRBD1 (6 bases). V dropped 1 base and J dropped 7 bases, with 11 bases sitting between them. CDR1 is SGHTA and CDR2 is FQGNSA in the germline V gene. The CDR3 totals 14 residues. CDR3 sequence: CASSLDRVGNEQFF. The DNA of the CDR3 is TGTGCCAGCAGCTTAGACAGGGTTGGGAATGAGCAGTTCTTC.

The chain combines TRBV7-2 with TRBJ2-7; a possible D gene is TRBD1 (5 bases). CDR1 is SGHTA, CDR2 FQGNSA, per germline. This CDR3 comprises 14 residues. Trimming pared 5 bases from V and 0 bases from J, leaving 11 bases between. In DNA form, the CDR3 reads TGTGCCAGCAGCCCGGTAGGGGACTCCTACGAGCAGTACTTC. It is translated as CASSPVGDSYEQYF. The full variable domain, completed using reference TRBV7-2 and TRBJ2-7, is GAGVSQSPSNKVTEKGKDVELRCDPISGHTALYWYRQSLGQGLEFLIYFQGNSAPDKSGLPSDRFSAERTGGSVSTLTIQRTQQEDSAVYLCASSPVGDSYEQYFGPGTRLTVT.

The V and J genes are TRBV10-3 and TRBJ2-3; D ambiguous. Deletions cut 11 bases from V and 0 bases from J, with 9 bases between. The CDR3 has 12 amino acids. CDR1 is ENHRY, CDR2 SYGVKD, per germline. The CDR3 protein is CASGGSTDTQYF. CDR3 coding DNA: TGTGCCTCGGGTGGGAGCACAGATACGCAGTATTTT.

This clone appeared a single time. The J gene is TRBJ2-2, the V gene TRBV19; 7 positions agree with TRBD1. J gave up 2 bases and V 4 bases, and 13 bases lay outside the gene matches. This CDR3 contains 18 residues. Germline lookup yields CDR1 LNHDA and CDR2 SQIVND (reference sequence). The CDR3 nucleotides read TGTGCCAGTAGTAAAGACCCCGGGACAGCAGTTAACACCGGGGAGCTGTTTTTT. Protein sequence: CASSKDPGTAVNTGELFF.

The chain couples TRBV7-2 to TRBJ2-1; maybe TRBD2 (6 bases). Trimming shortened V by 2 bases and J by 2 bases, and 10 bases separated the two germline ends. In germline, CDR1 is SGHTA, CDR2 FQGNSA. The CDR3 has 15 amino acids. The DNA for the CDR3 is TGTGCCAGCAGCTTACTCGGGGGAACCTACAATGAGCAGTTCTTC. Protein product: CASSLLGGTYNEQFF.

The chain is built from TRBV5-1 and TRBJ2-7; D is possibly TRBD2 (5 bases). Trimming left V 2 bases short and J 3 bases short, with 12 bases between. The CDR3 has 14 residues. The germline V gene has CDR1 SGHRS and CDR2 YFSETQ. CDR3 nucleotide sequence: TGCGCCAGCAGCTTTCTACATCGGGGCTACGAGCAGTACTTC. Amino acid sequence: CASSFLHRGYEQYF. Complete variable domain (other parts from reference TRBV5-1 and TRBJ2-7): KAGVTQTPRYLIKTRGQQVTLSCSPISGHRSVSWYQQTPGQGLQFLFEYFSETQRNKGNFPGRFSGRQFSNSRSEMNVSTLELGDSALYLCASSFLHRGYEQYFGPGTRLTVT.

The chain links TRBV7-8 to TRBJ2-5; TRBD2 matches 7 bases. The CDR3 consists of 13 residues. The V gene end was trimmed by 4 bases and the J gene end by 5 bases; junction bases not matched to a gene: 4. Germline CDR1 and CDR2: SGHVS and FQNEAQ. This CDR3 reads CASSYGGEETQYF. CDR3 coding DNA: TGTGCCAGCAGCTATGGGGGGGAGGAGACCCAGTACTTC. The full variable domain, rest sourced from reference TRBV7-8 and TRBJ2-5, is GAGVSQSPRYKVAKRGQDVALRCDPISGHVSLFWYQQALGQGPEFLTYFQNEAQLDKSGLPSDRFFAERPEGSVSTLKIQRTQQEDSAVYLCASSYGGEETQYFGPGTRLLVL.

This clone occurred once. The chain couples TRBV29-1 to TRBJ2-7; tentatively, D is TRBD2 (6 bases). Germline CDR1 reads SQVTM; CDR2 reads ANQGSEA. This CDR3 has 14 amino acids. With 4 bases removed from V and 3 bases from J, the gap between germline ends came to 16 bases. The CDR3 nucleotides read TGCAGCGTTGGGGATTATAGGGGAGGCTACGAGCAGTACTTC. Its translation: CSVGDYRGGYEQYF.

The rearrangement joins TRBV28 to TRBJ1-5, with 7 bases fitting TRBD1. Germline V gives CDR1 MDHEN, CDR2 SYDVKM. This CDR3 is built from 16 residues. The trim removed 6 bases at V and 0 bases at J, leaving 8 bases unmatched. The CDR3 reads CASSFGTAYSNQPQHF. The CDR3 bases are TGTGCCAGCAGCTTCGGGACAGCCTATAGCAATCAGCCCCAGCATTTT.

This clone was found once. The V gene is TRBV7-2, the J gene TRBJ2-1; D might be TRBD1 (6 bases). The CDR3 has 14 residues. The germline V gene has CDR1 SGHTA and CDR2 FQGNSA. V lost 7 bases and J lost 7, with 17 bases in between. The CDR3 reads CASTGNDRRNEQFF. CDR3 sequence (DNA): TGTGCCAGCACCGGGAATGACAGGCGGAATGAGCAGTTCTTC.

The chain uses TRBV11-3 and TRBJ2-1, with 13 bases matching TRBD2. Germline trimming cut 5 bases from V and 7 bases from J; bases unmatched to any gene: 5. Germline V gene sequence: CDR1 SGHNT, CDR2 YENEEA. The length of the CDR3 is 15 residues. The CDR3 loop is CASSLTSGRWNEQFF. The DNA for the CDR3 is TGTGCCAGCAGCCTGACTAGCGGGAGGTGGAATGAGCAGTTCTTC.